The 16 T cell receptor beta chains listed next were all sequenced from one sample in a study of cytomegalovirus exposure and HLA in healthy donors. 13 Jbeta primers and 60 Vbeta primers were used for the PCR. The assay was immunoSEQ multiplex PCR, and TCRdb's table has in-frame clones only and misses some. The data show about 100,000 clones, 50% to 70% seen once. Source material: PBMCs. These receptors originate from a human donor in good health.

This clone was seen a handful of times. The CDR3 region is CASSITGAGTEAFF. DNA of the CDR3: TGTGCCAGCAGCATCACAGGGGCCGGCACTGAAGCTTTCTTT. The gene calls are TRBV6-5 and TRBJ1-1, with 7 bases lining up with TRBD1. The CDR3 has 14 residues. Germline CDR1 and CDR2: MNHEY and SVGAGI. The junction had 8 bases not matched to a gene; V was cut back by 6 bases and J by 4 bases.

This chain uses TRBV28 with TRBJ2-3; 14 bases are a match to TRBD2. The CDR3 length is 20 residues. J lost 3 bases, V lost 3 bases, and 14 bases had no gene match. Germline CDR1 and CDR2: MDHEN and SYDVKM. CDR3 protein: CASSFPTGTSGSLATDTQYF. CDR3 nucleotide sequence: TGTGCCAGCAGTTTCCCCACCGGGACTAGCGGGAGCTTGGCGACAGATACGCAGTATTTT.

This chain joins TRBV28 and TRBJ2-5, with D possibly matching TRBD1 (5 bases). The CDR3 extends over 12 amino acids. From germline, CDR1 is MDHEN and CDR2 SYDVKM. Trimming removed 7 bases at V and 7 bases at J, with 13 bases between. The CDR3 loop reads CASTSLQGTQYF. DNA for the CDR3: TGTGCCAGCACCTCCCTCCAGGGGACCCAGTACTTC.

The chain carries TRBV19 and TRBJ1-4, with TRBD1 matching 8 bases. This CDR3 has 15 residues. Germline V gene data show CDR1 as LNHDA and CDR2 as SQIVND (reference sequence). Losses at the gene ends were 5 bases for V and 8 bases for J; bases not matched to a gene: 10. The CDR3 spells CASSPPTGAEEKLFF. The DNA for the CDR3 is TGTGCCAGTAGTCCGCCGACAGGGGCCGAGGAAAAACTGTTTTTT.

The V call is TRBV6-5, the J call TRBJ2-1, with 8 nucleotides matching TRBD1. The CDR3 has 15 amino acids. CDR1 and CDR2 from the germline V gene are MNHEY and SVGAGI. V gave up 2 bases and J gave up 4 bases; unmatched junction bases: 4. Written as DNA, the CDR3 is TGTGCCAGCAGTTACGGGGACAGGATATACAATGAGCAGTTCTTC. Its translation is CASSYGDRIYNEQFF.

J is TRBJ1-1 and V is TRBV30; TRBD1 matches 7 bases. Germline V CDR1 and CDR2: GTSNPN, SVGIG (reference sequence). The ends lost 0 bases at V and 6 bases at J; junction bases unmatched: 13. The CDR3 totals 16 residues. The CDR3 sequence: CAWSVGGRLVNAEAFF. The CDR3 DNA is TGTGCCTGGAGTGTAGGGGGCAGGTTAGTTAACGCTGAAGCTTTCTTT. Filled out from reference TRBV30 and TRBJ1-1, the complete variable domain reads SQTIHQWPATLVQPVGSPLSLECTVEGTSNPNLYWYRQAAGRGLQLLFYSVGIGQISSEVPQNLSASRPQDRQFILSSKKLLLSDSGFYLCAWSVGGRLVNAEAFFGQGTRLTVV.

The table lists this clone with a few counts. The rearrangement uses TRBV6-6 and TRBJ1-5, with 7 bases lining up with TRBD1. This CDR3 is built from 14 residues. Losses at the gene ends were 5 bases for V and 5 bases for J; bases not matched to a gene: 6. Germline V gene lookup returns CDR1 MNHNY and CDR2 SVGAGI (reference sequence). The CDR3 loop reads CASSMTGWDQPQHF. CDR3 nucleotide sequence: TGTGCCAGCAGTATGACAGGGTGGGATCAGCCCCAGCATTTT.

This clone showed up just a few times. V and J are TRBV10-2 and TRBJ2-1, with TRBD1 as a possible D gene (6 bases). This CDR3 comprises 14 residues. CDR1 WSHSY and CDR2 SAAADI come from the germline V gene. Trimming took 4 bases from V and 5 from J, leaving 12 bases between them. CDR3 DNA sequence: TGCGCCAGCAGTGGGCAGGGGCGGAACAATGAGCAGTTCTTC. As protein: CASSGQGRNNEQFF.

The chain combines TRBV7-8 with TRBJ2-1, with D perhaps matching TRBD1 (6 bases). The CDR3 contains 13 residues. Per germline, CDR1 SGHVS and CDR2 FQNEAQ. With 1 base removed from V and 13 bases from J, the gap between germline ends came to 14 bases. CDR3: CASSLGTALLQFF. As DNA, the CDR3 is TGTGCCAGCAGCTTAGGGACAGCTCTTCTTCAGTTCTTC.

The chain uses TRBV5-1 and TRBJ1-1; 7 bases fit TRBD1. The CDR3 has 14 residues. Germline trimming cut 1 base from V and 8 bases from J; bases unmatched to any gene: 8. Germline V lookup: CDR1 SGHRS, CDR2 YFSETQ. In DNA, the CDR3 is TGCGCCAGCAGCTTGAGTTGGAGGACAGGAGAAGCTTTCTTT. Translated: CASSLSWRTGEAFF.

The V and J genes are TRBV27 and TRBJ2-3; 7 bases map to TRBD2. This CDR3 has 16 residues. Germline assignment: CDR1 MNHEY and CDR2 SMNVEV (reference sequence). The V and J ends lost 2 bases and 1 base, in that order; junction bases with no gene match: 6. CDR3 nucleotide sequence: TGTGCCAGCAGTTTACTTGCGGGAGAAGGCACAGATACGCAGTATTTT. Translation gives CASSLLAGEGTDTQYF.

CDR3 amino acids: CSGNRGLYEQFF. Here the CDR3 DNA reads TGCAGCGGGAACAGGGGGCTCTATGAGCAGTTCTTC. The gene calls are TRBV29-1 and TRBJ2-1, with 9 bases identical to TRBD1. Germline V lookup: CDR1 SQVTM, CDR2 ANQGSEA. This CDR3 comprises 12 residues. The trim removed 7 bases at V and 8 bases at J, leaving 6 bases unmatched.

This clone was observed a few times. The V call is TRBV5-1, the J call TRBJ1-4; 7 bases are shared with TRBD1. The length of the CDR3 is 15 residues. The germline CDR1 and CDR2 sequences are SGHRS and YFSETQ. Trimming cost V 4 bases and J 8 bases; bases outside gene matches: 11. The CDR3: CASSLRQGLGEKLFF. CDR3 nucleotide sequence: TGCGCCAGCAGCCTCCGACAGGGTTTAGGAGAAAAACTGTTTTTT. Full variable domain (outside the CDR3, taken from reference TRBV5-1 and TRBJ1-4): KAGVTQTPRYLIKTRGQQVTLSCSPISGHRSVSWYQQTPGQGLQFLFEYFSETQRNKGNFPGRFSGRQFSNSRSEMNVSTLELGDSALYLCASSLRQGLGEKLFFGSGTQLSVL.

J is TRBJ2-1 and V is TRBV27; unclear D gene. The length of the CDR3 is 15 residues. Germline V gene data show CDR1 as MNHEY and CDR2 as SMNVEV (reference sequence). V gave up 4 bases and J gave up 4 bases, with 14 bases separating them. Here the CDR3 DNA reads TGTGCCAGCAGTTCAAACCAAAAACTGTACAATGAGCAGTTCTTC. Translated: CASSSNQKLYNEQFF.

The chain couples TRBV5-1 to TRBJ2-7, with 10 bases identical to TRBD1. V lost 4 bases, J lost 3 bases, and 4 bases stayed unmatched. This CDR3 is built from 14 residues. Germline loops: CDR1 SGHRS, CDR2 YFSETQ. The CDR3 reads CASSGTGVNYEQYF. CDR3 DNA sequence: TGCGCCAGCAGCGGGACAGGGGTGAACTACGAGCAGTACTTC.

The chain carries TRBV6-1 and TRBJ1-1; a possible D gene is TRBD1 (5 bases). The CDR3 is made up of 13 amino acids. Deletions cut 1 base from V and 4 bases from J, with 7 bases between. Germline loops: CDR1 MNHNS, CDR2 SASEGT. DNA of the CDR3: TGTGCCAGCAGTGAAGGGAGGGGCACTGAAGCTTTCTTT. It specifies CASSEGRGTEAFF.